One sample yielded the 12 T cell receptor beta chains listed below, sequenced in a study of OX40 agonist ivuxolimab in advanced cancers. Some clones are missing from TCRdb's copy, which holds only in-frame ones; the method was immunoSEQ multiplex PCR. The sample has 100,000 to 120,000 clones, approximately 90% seen once. Sample: CD4+ or CD8+ T cells sorted from blood, taken in a trial of the OX40 agonist ivuxolimab. Every receptor here comes from an adult with an advanced solid tumor such as melanoma, head and neck, liver or kidney cancer.

The chain employs TRBV28 and TRBJ2-1, with D perhaps TRBD1 (6 bases). V was pared by 6 bases and J by 2 bases, with 11 bases between. The CDR3 contains 14 residues. Germline lookup yields CDR1 MDHEN and CDR2 SYDVKM. CDR3 residues: CASRTGQPYNEQFF. As DNA, the CDR3 is TGTGCCAGCAGAACTGGACAGCCCTACAATGAGCAGTTCTTC.

The genes are TRBV7-2 and TRBJ2-7, with a possible D match to TRBD2 (5 bases). Trimming left V 5 bases short and J 0 bases short, with 14 bases between. The CDR3 is 15 amino acids. The germline V gene has CDR1 SGHTA and CDR2 FQGNSA. CDR3 DNA: TGTGCCAGCAGCCCCTTTGTTAGCGACTCCTACGAGCAGTACTTC. Translating it yields CASSPFVSDSYEQYF.

The chain combines TRBV9 with TRBJ1-1, with a possible D match to TRBD1 (6 bases). The CDR3 has 13 amino acids. V was shortened by 4 bases and J by 3 bases, with 10 bases between the two germline ends. Germline V lookup: CDR1 SGDLS, CDR2 YYNGEE. CDR3: CASSRGAHTEAFF. The CDR3, as DNA: TGTGCCAGCAGCCGGGGGGCCCACACTGAAGCTTTCTTT.

The chain employs TRBV10-2 and TRBJ2-7; the D gene is possibly TRBD2 (5 bases). The CDR3 loop spans 14 amino acids. V was cut by 10 bases and J by 0 bases, with 16 bases left in between. Germline V gene data show CDR1 as WSHSY and CDR2 as SAAADI. CDR3 nucleotide sequence: TGCGCCACCGATCTGACGGGAAACTCCTACGAGCAGTACTTC. It encodes CATDLTGNSYEQYF.

The CDR3 DNA reads TGTGGGACTAGCGGGGACACATTAAACACCGGGGAGCTGTTTTTT. Its protein is CGTSGDTLNTGELFF. J is TRBJ2-2 and V is TRBV19, with TRBD2 matching 12 bases. The CDR3 is 15 residues long. From germline, CDR1 is LNHDA and CDR2 SQIVND (reference sequence).

The V and J genes are TRBV18 and TRBJ1-5, with D possibly TRBD1 on 6 matching bases. The CDR3 is 13 amino acids. V shed 6 bases and J shed 5 bases, with 11 bases lying between them. The germline gives CDR1 KGHSH, CDR2 LQKENI. CDR3 loop: CASSRDMDQPQHF. The CDR3 coding sequence is TGTGCCAGCTCCCGGGACATGGATCAGCCCCAGCATTTT.

In this sample, this clone turned up a few times. V and J are TRBV20-1 and TRBJ1-2; D gene unclear. Trimming cost V 4 bases and J 6 bases, with 9 bases left between them. The CDR3 is 11 residues long. Germline lookup yields CDR1 DFQATT and CDR2 SNEGSKA (reference sequence). CDR3: CSANQVNGYTF. As DNA, the CDR3 is TGCAGTGCTAATCAGGTGAATGGCTACACCTTC.

This chain uses TRBV2 with TRBJ2-7, with D possibly being TRBD1 (5 bases). Trimming took off 8 bases at V and 3 bases at J, with 11 bases between the two ends. The CDR3 has 12 residues. Germline values: CDR1 SNHLY, CDR2 FYNNEI. Written as DNA, the CDR3 is TGTGCCAGCGGGGCAGATTACTACGAGCAGTACTTC. Translation gives CASGADYYEQYF.

This sequence joins TRBV27 and TRBJ1-1; a weak D match, TRBD1 (5 bases). Germline V gene sequence: CDR1 MNHEY, CDR2 SMNVEV (reference sequence). The CDR3 sequence is 14 residues long. V was pared by 3 bases and J by 0 bases, with 8 bases between. CDR3 bases: TGTGCCAGCAGTTTTGACAGCATGAACACTGAAGCTTTCTTT. It is translated as CASSFDSMNTEAFF.

The gene calls are TRBV27 and TRBJ2-7; D might be TRBD1 (6 bases). This CDR3 contains 14 residues. V lost 2 bases and J lost 4, with 12 bases in between. The germline gives CDR1 MNHEY, CDR2 SMNVEV (reference sequence). This CDR3 is CASSLQPGVYEQYF. Written as DNA, the CDR3 is TGTGCCAGCAGTTTACAACCAGGGGTATACGAGCAGTACTTC.

This chain connects TRBV2 to TRBJ2-5; D not resolved. Germline V lookup: CDR1 SNHLY, CDR2 FYNNEI. This CDR3 spans 13 amino acids. Trimming took 5 bases from V and 1 from J, leaving 8 bases between them. Here the CDR3 DNA reads TGTGCCAGCAGTATCAGTCGCCAAGAGACCCAGTACTTC. The encoded protein is CASSISRQETQYF.

The V and J genes are TRBV4-3 and TRBJ1-3; no definite D call. CDR3 size: 13 residues. V was shortened by 3 bases and J by 4 bases, with 7 bases between the two germline ends. The germline V gene has CDR1 LGHNA and CDR2 YSLEER. The CDR3 sequence is CASSQLMGNTIYF. In DNA, the CDR3 is TGCGCCAGCAGCCAGTTAATGGGAAACACCATATATTTT.